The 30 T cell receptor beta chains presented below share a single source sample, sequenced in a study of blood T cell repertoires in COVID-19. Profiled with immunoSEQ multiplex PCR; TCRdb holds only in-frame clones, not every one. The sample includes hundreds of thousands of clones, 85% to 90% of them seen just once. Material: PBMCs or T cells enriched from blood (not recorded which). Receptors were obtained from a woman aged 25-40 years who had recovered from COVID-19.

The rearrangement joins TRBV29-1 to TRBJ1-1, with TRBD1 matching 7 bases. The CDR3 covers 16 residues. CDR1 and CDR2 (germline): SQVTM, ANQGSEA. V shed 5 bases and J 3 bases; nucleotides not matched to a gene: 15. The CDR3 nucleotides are TGCAGCGTTTCGATGGGCAGGGGGAACGTGGACACTGAAGCTTTCTTT. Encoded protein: CSVSMGRGNVDTEAFF.

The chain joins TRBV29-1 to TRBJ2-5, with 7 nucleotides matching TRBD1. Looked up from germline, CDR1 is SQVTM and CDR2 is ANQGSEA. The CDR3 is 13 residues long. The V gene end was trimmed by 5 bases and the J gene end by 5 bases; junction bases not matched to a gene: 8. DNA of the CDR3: TGCAGCGTTCTAACAGGGGCCGGCGAGACCCAGTACTTC. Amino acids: CSVLTGAGETQYF. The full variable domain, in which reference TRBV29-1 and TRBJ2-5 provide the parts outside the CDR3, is SAVISQKPSRDICQRGTSLTIQCQVDSQVTMMFWYRQQPGQSLTLIATANQGSEATYESGFVIDKFPISRPNLTFSTLTVSNMSPEDSSIYLCSVLTGAGETQYFGPGTRLLVL.

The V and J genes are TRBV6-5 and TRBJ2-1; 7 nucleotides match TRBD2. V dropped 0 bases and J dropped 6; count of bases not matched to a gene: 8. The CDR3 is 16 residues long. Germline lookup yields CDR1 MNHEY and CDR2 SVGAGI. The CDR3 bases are TGTGCCAGCAGTTACTCGGCAGCGGGACCCTTCAATGAGCAGTTCTTC. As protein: CASSYSAAGPFNEQFF.

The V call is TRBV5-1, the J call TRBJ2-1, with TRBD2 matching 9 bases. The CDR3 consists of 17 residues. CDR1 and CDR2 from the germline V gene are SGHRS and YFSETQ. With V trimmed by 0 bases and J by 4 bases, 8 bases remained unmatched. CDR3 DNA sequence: TGCGCCAGCAGCTTGGCCAGTCAAGCGGGGGGATACAATGAGCAGTTCTTC. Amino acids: CASSLASQAGGYNEQFF.

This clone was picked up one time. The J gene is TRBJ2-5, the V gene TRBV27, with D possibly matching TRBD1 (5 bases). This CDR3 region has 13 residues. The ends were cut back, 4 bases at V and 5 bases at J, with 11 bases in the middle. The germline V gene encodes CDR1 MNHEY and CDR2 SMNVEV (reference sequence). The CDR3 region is CASSSPPGETQYF. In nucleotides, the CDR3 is TGTGCCAGCAGTTCCCCCCCAGGGGAGACCCAGTACTTC.

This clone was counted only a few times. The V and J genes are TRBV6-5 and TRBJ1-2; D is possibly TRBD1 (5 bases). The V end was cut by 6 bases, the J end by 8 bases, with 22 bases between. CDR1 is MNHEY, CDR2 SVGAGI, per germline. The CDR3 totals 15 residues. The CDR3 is CASSQVGAGEWGYTF. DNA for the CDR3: TGTGCCAGCAGCCAAGTTGGCGCGGGGGAATGGGGCTACACCTTC.

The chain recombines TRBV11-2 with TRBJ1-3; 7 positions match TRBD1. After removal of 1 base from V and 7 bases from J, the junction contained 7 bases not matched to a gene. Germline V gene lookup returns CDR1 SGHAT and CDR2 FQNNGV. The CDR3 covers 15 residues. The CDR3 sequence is CASSLASDRLNTIYF. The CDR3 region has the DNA TGTGCCAGCAGCTTAGCGTCGGACAGGTTGAACACCATATATTTT.

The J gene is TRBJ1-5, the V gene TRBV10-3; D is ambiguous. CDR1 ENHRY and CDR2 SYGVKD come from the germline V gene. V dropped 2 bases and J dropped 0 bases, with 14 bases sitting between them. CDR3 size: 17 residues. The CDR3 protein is CAISELEAPFSNQPQHF. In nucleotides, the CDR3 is TGTGCCATCAGTGAGCTAGAGGCCCCGTTTAGCAATCAGCCCCAGCATTTT.

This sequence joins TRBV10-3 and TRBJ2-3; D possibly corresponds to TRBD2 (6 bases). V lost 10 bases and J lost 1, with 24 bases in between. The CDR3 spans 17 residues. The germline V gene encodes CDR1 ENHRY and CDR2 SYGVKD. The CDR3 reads CATWGPGEDGGTDTQYF. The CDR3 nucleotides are TGTGCCACCTGGGGTCCCGGGGAGGATGGGGGCACAGATACGCAGTATTTT.

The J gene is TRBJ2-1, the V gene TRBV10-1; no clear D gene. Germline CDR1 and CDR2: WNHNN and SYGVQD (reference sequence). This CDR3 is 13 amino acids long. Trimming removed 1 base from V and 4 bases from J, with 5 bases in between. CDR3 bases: TGCGCCAGCAGTGAGTTAGTATACAATGAGCAGTTCTTC. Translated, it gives CASSELVYNEQFF.

The DNA of the CDR3 is TGTGCCAGCAGCTCGGACAGAGCGAACACTGAAGCTTTCTTT. The encoded protein is CASSSDRANTEAFF. The gene calls are TRBV7-2 and TRBJ1-1; D possibly corresponds to TRBD1 (6 bases). Germline-derived CDR1 and CDR2 are SGHTA and FQGNSA. The CDR3 spans 14 residues. Between the trimmed V and J ends, which lost 4 bases and 1 base, there was a span of 10 bases.

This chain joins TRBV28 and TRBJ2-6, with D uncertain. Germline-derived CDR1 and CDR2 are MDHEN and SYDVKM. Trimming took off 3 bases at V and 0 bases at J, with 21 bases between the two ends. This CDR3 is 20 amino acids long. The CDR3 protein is CASSFFWSGTPRSGANVLTF. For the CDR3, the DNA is TGTGCCAGCAGTTTCTTCTGGTCGGGTACACCACGCTCTGGGGCCAACGTCCTGACTTTC.

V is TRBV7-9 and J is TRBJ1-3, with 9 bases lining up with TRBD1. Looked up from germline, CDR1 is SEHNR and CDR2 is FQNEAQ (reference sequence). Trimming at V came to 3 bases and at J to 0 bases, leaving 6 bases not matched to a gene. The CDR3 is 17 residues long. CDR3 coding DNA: TGTGCCAGCAGCTTCGGGACAGGGACGGGCTCTGGAAACACCATATATTTT. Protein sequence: CASSFGTGTGSGNTIYF.

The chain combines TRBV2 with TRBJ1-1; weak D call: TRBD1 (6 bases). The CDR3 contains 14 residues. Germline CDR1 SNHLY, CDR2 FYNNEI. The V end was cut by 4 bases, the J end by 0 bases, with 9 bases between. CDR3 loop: CASSVYRVNTEAFF. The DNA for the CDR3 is TGTGCCAGCAGTGTGTACAGGGTGAACACTGAAGCTTTCTTT.

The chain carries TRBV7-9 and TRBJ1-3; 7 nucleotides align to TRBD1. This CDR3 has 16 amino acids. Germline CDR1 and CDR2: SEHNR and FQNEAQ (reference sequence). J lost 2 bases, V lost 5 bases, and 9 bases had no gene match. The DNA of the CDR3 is TGTGCCAGCAGCCAGAAGGGACAGCAAACTGGAAACACCATATATTTT. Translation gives CASSQKGQQTGNTIYF.

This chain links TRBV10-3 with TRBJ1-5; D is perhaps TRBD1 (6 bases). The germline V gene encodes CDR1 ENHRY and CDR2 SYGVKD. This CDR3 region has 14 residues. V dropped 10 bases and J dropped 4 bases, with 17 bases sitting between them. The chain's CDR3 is CASTPGHVNQPQHF. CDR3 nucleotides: TGTGCCAGCACACCGGGACACGTGAATCAGCCCCAGCATTTT.

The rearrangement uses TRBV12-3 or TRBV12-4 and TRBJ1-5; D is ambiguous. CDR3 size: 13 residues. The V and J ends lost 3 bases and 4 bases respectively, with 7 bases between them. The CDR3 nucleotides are TGTGCCAGCAGTTTTTCCCCGAATCAGCCCCAGCATTTT. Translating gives CASSFSPNQPQHF.

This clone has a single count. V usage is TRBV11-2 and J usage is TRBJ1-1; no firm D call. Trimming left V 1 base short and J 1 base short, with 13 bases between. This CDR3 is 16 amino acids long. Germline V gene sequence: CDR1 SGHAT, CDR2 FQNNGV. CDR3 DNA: TGTGCCAGCAGCTTAGGGGTGGGCCGGGGGAACACTGAAGCTTTCTTT. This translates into CASSLGVGRGNTEAFF. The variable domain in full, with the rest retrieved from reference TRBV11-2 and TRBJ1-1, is EAGVAQSPRYKIIEKRQSVAFWCNPISGHATLYWYQQILGQGPKLLIQFQNNGVVDDSQLPKDRFSAERLKGVDSTLKIQPAKLEDSAVYLCASSLGVGRGNTEAFFGQGTRLTVV.

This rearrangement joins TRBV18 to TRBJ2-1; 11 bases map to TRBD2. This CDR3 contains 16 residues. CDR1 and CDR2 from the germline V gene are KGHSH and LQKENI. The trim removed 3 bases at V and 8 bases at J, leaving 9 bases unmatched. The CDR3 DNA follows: TGTGCCAGCTCACCGAACTTGTTAGCGGGAGGGGATGAGCAGTTCTTC. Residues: CASSPNLLAGGDEQFF.

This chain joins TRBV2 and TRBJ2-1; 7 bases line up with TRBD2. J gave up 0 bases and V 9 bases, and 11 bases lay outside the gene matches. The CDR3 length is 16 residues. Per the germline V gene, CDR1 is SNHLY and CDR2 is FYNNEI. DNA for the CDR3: TGTGCCAGTATCCCGGCGCGGGGGACCTCCTACAATGAGCAGTTCTTC. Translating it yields CASIPARGTSYNEQFF. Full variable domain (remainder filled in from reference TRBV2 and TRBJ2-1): EPEVTQTPSHQVTQMGQEVILRCVPISNHLYFYWYRQILGQKVEFLVSFYNNEISEKSEIFDDQFSVERPDGSNFTLKIRSTKLEDSAMYFCASIPARGTSYNEQFFGPGTRLTVL.

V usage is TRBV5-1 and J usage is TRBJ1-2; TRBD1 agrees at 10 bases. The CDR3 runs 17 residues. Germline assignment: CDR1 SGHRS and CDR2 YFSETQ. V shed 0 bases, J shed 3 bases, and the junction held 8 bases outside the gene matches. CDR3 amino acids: CASSLGPSGTGDYGYTF. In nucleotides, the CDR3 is TGCGCCAGCAGCTTGGGCCCTTCTGGGACAGGGGACTATGGCTACACCTTC.

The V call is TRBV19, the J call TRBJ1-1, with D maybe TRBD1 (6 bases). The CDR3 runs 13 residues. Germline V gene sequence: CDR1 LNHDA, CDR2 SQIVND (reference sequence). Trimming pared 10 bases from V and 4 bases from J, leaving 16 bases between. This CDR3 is CATAGGRITEAFF. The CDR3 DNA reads TGTGCCACCGCGGGGGGGCGGATCACTGAAGCTTTCTTT.

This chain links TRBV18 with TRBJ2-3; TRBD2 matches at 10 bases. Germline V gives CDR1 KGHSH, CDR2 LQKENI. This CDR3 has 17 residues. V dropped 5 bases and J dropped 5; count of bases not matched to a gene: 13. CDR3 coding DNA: TGTGCCAGCTCAAAAGGAATAGCGGGGGGCACTGAAGATACGCAGTATTTT. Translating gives CASSKGIAGGTEDTQYF.

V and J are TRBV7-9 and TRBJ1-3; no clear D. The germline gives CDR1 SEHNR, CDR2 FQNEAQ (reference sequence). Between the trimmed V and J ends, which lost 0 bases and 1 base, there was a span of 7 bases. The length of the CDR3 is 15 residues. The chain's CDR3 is CASSLAQPSGNTIYF. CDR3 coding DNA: TGTGCCAGCAGCTTAGCACAGCCTTCTGGAAACACCATATATTTT.

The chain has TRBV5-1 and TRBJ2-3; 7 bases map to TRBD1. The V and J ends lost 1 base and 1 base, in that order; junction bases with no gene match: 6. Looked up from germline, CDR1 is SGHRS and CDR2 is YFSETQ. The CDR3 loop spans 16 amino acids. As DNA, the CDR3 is TGCGCCAGCAGCTTGATTGGCGGACAGGGCACAGATACGCAGTATTTT. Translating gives CASSLIGGQGTDTQYF.

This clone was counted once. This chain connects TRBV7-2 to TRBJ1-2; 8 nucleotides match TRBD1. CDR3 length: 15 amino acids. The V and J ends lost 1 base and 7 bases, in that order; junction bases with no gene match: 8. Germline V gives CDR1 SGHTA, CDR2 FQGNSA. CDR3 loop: CASSLVFQGASGYTF. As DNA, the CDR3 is TGTGCCAGCAGCTTAGTCTTCCAGGGGGCTAGTGGCTACACCTTC.

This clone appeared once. The CDR3 coding sequence is TGTGCCACCAGCAGACAGGGTAAGGGCAATCAGCCCCAGCATTTT. It translates to CATSRQGKGNQPQHF. This chain links TRBV15 with TRBJ1-5; the D gene is possibly TRBD1 (5 bases). The CDR3 has 15 residues. The V gene lost 2 bases and the J gene lost 2 bases, with 10 bases spanning the gap. Germline loops: CDR1 LNHNV, CDR2 YYDKDF (reference sequence).

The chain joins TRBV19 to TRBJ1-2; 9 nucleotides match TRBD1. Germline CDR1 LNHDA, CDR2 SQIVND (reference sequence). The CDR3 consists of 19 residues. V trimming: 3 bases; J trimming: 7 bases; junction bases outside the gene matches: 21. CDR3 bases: TGTGCCAGTAGTATGTTAGGGAGAACAGGGGGCTACCAACAGGGTGGCTACACCTTC. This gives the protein CASSMLGRTGGYQQGGYTF.

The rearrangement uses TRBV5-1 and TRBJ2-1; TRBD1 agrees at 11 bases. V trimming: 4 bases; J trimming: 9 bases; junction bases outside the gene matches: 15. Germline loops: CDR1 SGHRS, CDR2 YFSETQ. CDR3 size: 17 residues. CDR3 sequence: CASSPGQGAFGSGEQFF. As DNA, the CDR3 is TGCGCCAGCAGCCCCGGACAGGGGGCTTTCGGGTCGGGTGAGCAGTTCTTC.

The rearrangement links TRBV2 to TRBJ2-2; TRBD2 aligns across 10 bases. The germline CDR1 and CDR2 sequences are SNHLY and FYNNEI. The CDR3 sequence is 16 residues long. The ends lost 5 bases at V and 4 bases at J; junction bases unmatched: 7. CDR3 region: CASSPSGRTFTGELFF. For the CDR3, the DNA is TGTGCCAGCAGTCCTAGCGGGAGAACCTTCACCGGGGAGCTGTTTTTT.